This note documents a single T cell receptor beta chain sequence. Combining a sample-barcoded 5' primer with a J-beta primer mix, a second PCR ran for roughly 6 to 12 cycles. TCRdb re-called the 5' RACE reads through MiXCR, storing one row per CDR3 protein. The sample holds around 780,000 distinct CDR3 sequences, roughly 24% seen once. These data belong to a study of blood T cells in healthy people across ages. The CDR3 is made up of 13 amino acids. Looked up from germline, CDR1 is MNHEY and CDR2 is SVGAGI. V shed 5 bases and J 6 bases; nucleotides not matched to a gene: 3. In addition, the sample was reused for a study of T cells of mothers and their children. As reported in that work: Donation involved a few healthy Caucasian mothers and the six children that they had. For each mother, over 9 million TCR beta CDR3 reads were obtained, and for each child, roughly 3.2 million.

This receptor was identified in a boy aged 5-17 years in good health. The sequenced material came from blood. The chain employs TRBV6-5 and TRBJ2-2, with 7 bases matching TRBD1. The CDR3 nucleotides are TGTGCCAGCAGTAGAACAGGGGCCGGGGAGCTGTTTTTT. This translates into CASSRTGAGELFF.